Sequencing of this TCR beta chain was carried out in a study of T cell responses to AZD1222 COVID-19 vaccine. This CDR3 contains 18 residues. Trimming took 1 base from V and 0 from J, leaving 13 bases between them. CDR1 is MNHNS and CDR2 is SASEGT in the germline V gene. Measured with immunoSEQ multiplex PCR; TCRdb has only the in-frame clones, and not every one. In the table there are approximately 24,000 clones, 88% of which are singletons. This specimen consisted of peripheral blood, obtained 28 days after the second AZD1222 dose. The J gene is TRBJ1-6, the V gene TRBV6-1, with a tentative D call TRBD1 (6 bases). This receptor was obtained from an adult who received the AZD1222 COVID-19 vaccine. CDR3 sequence reads: CASSEVGQRPSYNSPLHF. CDR3 bases: TGTGCCAGCAGTGAAGTAGGACAGCGACCCTCCTATAATTCACCCCTCCACTTT.